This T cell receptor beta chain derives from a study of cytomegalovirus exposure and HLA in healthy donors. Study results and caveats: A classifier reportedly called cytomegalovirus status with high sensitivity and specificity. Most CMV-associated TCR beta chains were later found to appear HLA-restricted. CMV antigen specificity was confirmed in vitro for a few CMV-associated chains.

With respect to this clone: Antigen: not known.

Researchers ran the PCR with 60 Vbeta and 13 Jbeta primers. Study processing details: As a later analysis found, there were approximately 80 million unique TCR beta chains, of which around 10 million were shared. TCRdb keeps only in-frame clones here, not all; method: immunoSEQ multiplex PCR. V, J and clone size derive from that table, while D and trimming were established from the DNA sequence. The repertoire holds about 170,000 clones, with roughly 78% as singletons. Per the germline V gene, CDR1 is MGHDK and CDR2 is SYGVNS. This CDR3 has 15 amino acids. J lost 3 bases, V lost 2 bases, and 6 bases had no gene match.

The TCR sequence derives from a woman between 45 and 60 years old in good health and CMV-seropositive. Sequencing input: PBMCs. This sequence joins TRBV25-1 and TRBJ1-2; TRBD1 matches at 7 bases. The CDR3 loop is CASSEPTGADYGYTF. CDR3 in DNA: TGTGCCAGCAGTGAACCCACAGGGGCGGACTATGGCTACACCTTC.